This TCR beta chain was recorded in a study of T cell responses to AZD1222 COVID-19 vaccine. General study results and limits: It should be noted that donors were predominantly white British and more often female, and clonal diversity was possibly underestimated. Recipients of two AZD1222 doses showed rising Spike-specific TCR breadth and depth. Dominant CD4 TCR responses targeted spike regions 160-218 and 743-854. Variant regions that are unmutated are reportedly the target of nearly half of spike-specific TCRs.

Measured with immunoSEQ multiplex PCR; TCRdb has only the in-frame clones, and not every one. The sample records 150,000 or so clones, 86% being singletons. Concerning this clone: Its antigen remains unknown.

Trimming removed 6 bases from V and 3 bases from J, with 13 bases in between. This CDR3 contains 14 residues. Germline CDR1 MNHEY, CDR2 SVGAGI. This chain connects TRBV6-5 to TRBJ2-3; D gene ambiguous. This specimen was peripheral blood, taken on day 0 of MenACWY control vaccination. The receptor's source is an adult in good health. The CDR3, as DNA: TGTGCCAGCAGATTGAAGACTCTAACAGATACGCAGTATTTT. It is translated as CASRLKTLTDTQYF.